Below are 8 T cell receptor beta chains sequenced from a single sample in a study of blood T cell repertoires in COVID-19. The method was immunoSEQ multiplex PCR; TCRdb's version includes in-frame clones alone and lacks a portion of them. The sample consists of tens of thousands of clones, more than 80% of them appearing once. The specimen was peripheral blood. The receptor source for this set is a man older than 75 with acute or convalescent COVID-19.

This chain uses TRBV4-1 with TRBJ2-2, with 7 bases identical to TRBD1. Germline lookup yields CDR1 MGHRA and CDR2 YSYEKL. CDR3 length: 16 amino acids. Trimming removed 3 bases from V and 0 bases from J; junction bases left unmatched: 4. Written as DNA, the CDR3 is TGCGCCAGCAGCCAGAGACAGGGCTCGAACACCGGGGAGCTGTTTTTT. It translates to CASSQRQGSNTGELFF.

This chain uses TRBV5-1 with TRBJ2-1; D is unclear. The CDR3 runs 13 residues. V lost 0 bases, J lost 9 bases, and 10 bases lay in between. Germline V gene sequence: CDR1 SGHRS, CDR2 YFSETQ. The CDR3 is CASSLGRNSEQFF. In DNA, the CDR3 is TGCGCCAGCAGCTTGGGACGGAACAGTGAGCAGTTCTTC.

V gene TRBV18 combines with J gene TRBJ2-5; tentatively, D is TRBD2 (6 bases). Germline V CDR1 and CDR2: KGHSH, LQKENI. Trimming removed 9 bases from V and 5 bases from J, with 7 bases in between. This CDR3 is 10 amino acids long. The CDR3 protein is CASREETQYF. The DNA of the CDR3 is TGTGCCAGTCGGGAGGAGACCCAGTACTTC.

This chain links TRBV3-1 (or the pseudogene TRBV3-2) with TRBJ1-2; D is undetermined. Trimming left V 3 bases short and J 6 bases short, with 5 bases between. Looked up from germline, CDR1 is LGHDT and CDR2 is YNNKEL (reference sequence). This CDR3 contains 11 residues. In DNA, the CDR3 is TGTGCCAGCAGCCAGGGAGATGGCTACACCTTC. As protein: CASSQGDGYTF.

This clone was observed a handful of times. The chain is built from TRBV7-9 and TRBJ1-2, with 9 bases aligning to TRBD1. V dropped 3 bases and J dropped 14; count of bases not matched to a gene: 10. From germline, CDR1 is SEHNR and CDR2 FQNEAQ (reference sequence). The CDR3 covers 13 residues. The CDR3 region is CASSLGQGQTITF. CDR3 DNA sequence: TGTGCCAGCAGCTTGGGACAGGGCCAAACGATAACCTTC.

The chain is built from TRBV5-1 and TRBJ2-6; perhaps TRBD2 as D (5 bases). Per germline, CDR1 SGHRS and CDR2 YFSETQ. V lost 3 bases to trimming and J lost 0 bases, with 13 bases between them. The CDR3 spans 17 residues. The CDR3 reads CASSSRNGISGANVLTF. In nucleotides, the CDR3 is TGCGCCAGCAGCTCCCGGAACGGGATCTCTGGGGCCAACGTCCTGACTTTC.

This chain links TRBV20-1 with TRBJ1-2, with 7 bases identical to TRBD1. The CDR3 has 19 amino acids. Trimming removed 3 bases from V and 4 bases from J; junction bases left unmatched: 23. Germline loops: CDR1 DFQATT, CDR2 SNEGSKA (reference sequence). The CDR3 loop reads CSASLRLSRGASSPYGYTF. The CDR3 nucleotides are TGCAGTGCTAGTCTCCGTTTGAGCAGGGGGGCGTCATCTCCCTATGGCTACACCTTC.

J is TRBJ1-6 and V is TRBV6-5, with 8 bases matching TRBD1. Germline assignment: CDR1 MNHEY and CDR2 SVGAGI. The CDR3 spans 15 residues. V lost 5 bases, J lost 10 bases, and 10 bases stayed unmatched. In DNA form, the CDR3 reads TGTGCCAGCAGTCCCCGGACAGGGCCGGAATCACCCCTCCACTTT. Protein sequence: CASSPRTGPESPLHF.